Listed below are T cell receptor beta chains from one sample, sequenced in a study of PD-L1 blockade in urothelial cancer. The data were produced by immunoSEQ multiplex PCR, yet TCRdb's version contains in-frame clones alone and is incomplete. The repertoire holds roughly 45,000 clones, with 80% to 90% as singletons. The sample in question was PBMCs, obtained around atezolizumab (anti-PD-L1) treatment. Every receptor here comes from a man aged 65 to 85 with urothelial cancer. Both conserved end residues are part of each CDR3. D genes are given only for firm matches. Size values are once, few and many counts, or a class for expanded clones, and some rows have none.

V gene	CDR3 length	clone size	D gene	J gene	CDR3 protein	CDR3 DNA
TRBV5-1	14	once	TRBD2	TRBJ2-3	CASSSDGGEDTQYF	TGCGCCAGCAGCTCGGACGGGGGGGAAGATACGCAGTATTTT
TRBV7-9	14	NA	TRBD2	TRBJ2-7	CASSPSGRVHEQYF	TGTGCCAGCAGCCCCAGCGGGAGGGTACACGAGCAGTACTTC
TRBV5-8	15	NA	NA	TRBJ2-3	CASSLAGESTDTQYF	TGTGCCAGCAGCTTGGCGGGGGAGAGCACAGATACGCAGTATTTT
TRBV28	15	NA	TRBD2	TRBJ2-1	CASTPSGRVGHEQFF	TGTGCCAGCACCCCTAGCGGGAGGGTTGGTCATGAGCAGTTCTTC
TRBV2	13	NA	NA	TRBJ2-7	CASSDGTPKEQYF	TGTGCCAGCAGTGACGGGACTCCCAAGGAGCAGTACTTC
TRBV28	14	NA	TRBD1	TRBJ2-5	CASSTDRGRETQYF	TGTGCCAGCAGTACGGACAGGGGACGAGAGACCCAGTACTTC
TRBV7-2	14	NA	NA	TRBJ2-3	CASSLVGGGDPQYF	TGTGCCAGCAGCTTAGTAGGAGGAGGGGACCCGCAGTATTTT
TRBV5-6	16	NA	NA	TRBJ2-3	CASSLYEGVVTDTQYF	TGTGCCAGCAGCTTGTACGAGGGGGTTGTTACAGATACGCAGTATTTT
TRBV6-6	14	NA	NA	TRBJ2-5	CASSYPRTRETQYF	TGTGCCAGCAGTTACCCTCGAACGAGGGAGACCCAGTACTTC
TRBV7-6	17	NA	NA	TRBJ2-2	CASSLVGGREVPGELFF	TGTGCCAGCAGCTTAGTGGGCGGCAGGGAAGTTCCCGGGGAGCTGTTTTTT